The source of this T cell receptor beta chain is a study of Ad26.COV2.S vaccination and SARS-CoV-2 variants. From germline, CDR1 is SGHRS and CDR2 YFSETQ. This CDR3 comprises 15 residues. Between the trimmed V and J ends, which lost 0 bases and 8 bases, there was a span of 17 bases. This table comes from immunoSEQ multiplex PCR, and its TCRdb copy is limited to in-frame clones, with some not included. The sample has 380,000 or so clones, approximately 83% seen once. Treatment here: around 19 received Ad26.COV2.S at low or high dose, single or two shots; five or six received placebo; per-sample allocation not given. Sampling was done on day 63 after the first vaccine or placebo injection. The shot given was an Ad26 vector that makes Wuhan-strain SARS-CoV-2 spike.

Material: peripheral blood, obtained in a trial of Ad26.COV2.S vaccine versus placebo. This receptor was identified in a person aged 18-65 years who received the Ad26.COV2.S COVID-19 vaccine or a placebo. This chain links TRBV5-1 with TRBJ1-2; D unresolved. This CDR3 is CASSLVPGFAGGYTF. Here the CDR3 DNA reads TGCGCCAGCAGCTTGGTGCCGGGTTTTGCTGGCGGCTACACCTTC.